A single sample gave rise to the 21 T cell receptor beta chains below, sequenced in a study of Graves' ophthalmopathy and Graves' hyperthyroidism. Amplifying from RNA transcripts, the study obtained TCR beta CDR3 regions. HTBI primers were employed in first-round RT-PCR, then a second-round multiplex PCR followed. MiXCR, applied by TCRdb to the multiplex PCR reads, yields one record per CDR3 protein. The sample yields hundreds of thousands of distinct CDR3 sequences, 22% seen once. Source material: peripheral blood. The receptors come from a woman aged 18-35 years with stable Graves' hyperthyroidism. Some clones in this sample may be carry-over from other donors' samples.

This clonotype appeared many times. V is TRBV25-1 and J is TRBJ2-5, with D perhaps matching TRBD2 (6 bases). The germline CDR1 and CDR2 sequences are MGHDK and SYGVNS. V lost 8 bases, J lost 6 bases, and 19 bases lay in between. This CDR3 is 14 amino acids long. CDR3 DNA: TGTGCCAGCGCCTCTGCGGAGGGGATCCAGACCCAGTACTTC. Translation: CASASAEGIQTQYF.

V is TRBV27 and J is TRBJ2-5; TRBD1 agrees at 10 bases. The CDR3 spans 17 residues. With V trimmed by 0 bases and J by 5 bases, 9 bases remained unmatched. Germline V gene lookup returns CDR1 MNHEY and CDR2 SMNVEV (reference sequence). The CDR3 coding sequence is TGTGCCAGCAGTTTATCAACGGGACAGGGGTGGAAGGAGACCCAGTACTTC. Translated: CASSLSTGQGWKETQYF.

This clonotype was seen repeatedly, ten times or more. The chain combines TRBV6-1 with TRBJ2-7, with D perhaps matching TRBD1 or TRBD2 (5 bases each). CDR1 and CDR2 (germline): MNHNS, SASEGT. The CDR3 runs to 13 residues. The germline V and J ends were trimmed by 6 bases and 9 bases, with 18 bases remaining between them. As DNA, the CDR3 is TGTGCCAGCAGCGAGACCGGGACCACGTCGCAGTACTTC. Protein product: CASSETGTTSQYF.

The genes are TRBV4-1 and TRBJ2-7; D not resolved. There are 14 residues in the CDR3. V was trimmed by 1 base and J by 6 bases, leaving 13 bases between them. CDR1 MGHRA and CDR2 YSYEKL come from the germline V gene. This chain's CDR3 is CASSQGPRAAEQYF. The CDR3 DNA reads TGCGCCAGCAGCCAAGGCCCTCGGGCGGCCGAGCAGTACTTC.

This clonotype showed up many times. This sequence joins TRBV11-2 and TRBJ2-7, with D uncertain. The germline V gene has CDR1 SGHAT and CDR2 FQNNGV. The V gene lost 1 base and the J gene lost 7 bases, with 8 bases spanning the gap. The CDR3 extends over 12 amino acids. The CDR3 DNA reads TGTGCCAGCAGCTTAGTGCCTAATGAGCAGTACTTC. Amino acids: CASSLVPNEQYF.

This clonotype was seen repeatedly, ten times or more. This chain uses TRBV2 with TRBJ2-4; D remains ambiguous. The CDR3 covers 11 residues. V was shortened by 3 bases and J by 5 bases, with 2 bases between the two germline ends. CDR1 and CDR2 (germline): SNHLY, FYNNEI. The CDR3 here is CASSEENIQYF. The DNA of the CDR3 is TGTGCCAGCAGTGAGGAAAACATTCAGTACTTC.

This clonotype came up many times. The chain combines TRBV25-1 with TRBJ1-6; TRBD1 matches at 10 bases. Germline V gives CDR1 MGHDK, CDR2 SYGVNS. CDR3 length: 15 amino acids. V shed 2 bases and J 9 bases; nucleotides not matched to a gene: 4. The CDR3 loop reads CASSEGTGEASPLHF. The CDR3 bases are TGTGCCAGCAGTGAAGGGACAGGGGAGGCTTCACCCCTCCACTTT.

The chain carries TRBV3-1 and TRBJ1-2, with a tentative D call TRBD1 (5 bases). Trimming stripped 3 bases from V and 12 bases from J, with 17 bases between. The CDR3 totals 13 residues. Germline CDR1 is LGHDT and CDR2 is YNNKEL (reference sequence). In DNA, the CDR3 is TGTGCCAGCAGCCATGAGGGACTGACACTCCACACCTTC. Translation: CASSHEGLTLHTF.

This clonotype was counted a few times. CDR3 sequence reads: CASSLTSATDTQYF. CDR3 nucleotide sequence: TGTGCCAGCAGCCTGACTAGCGCCACAGATACGCAGTATTTT. The chain carries TRBV14 and TRBJ2-3; 8 bases line up with TRBD2. The ends lost 4 bases at V and 2 bases at J; junction bases unmatched: 2. The germline V gene encodes CDR1 SGHDN and CDR2 FVKESK. This CDR3 has 14 amino acids.

There are many counts of this clonotype. The CDR3 region has the DNA TGTGCCGCAGGGGGCCGACGGGGAATTCAAGAGACCCAGTACTTC. Translation: CAAGGRRGIQETQYF. The chain links TRBV7-2 to TRBJ2-5, with 8 bases matching TRBD1. The trim removed 11 bases at V and 2 bases at J, leaving 13 bases unmatched. In germline, CDR1 is SGHTA, CDR2 FQGNSA. The CDR3 covers 15 residues.

In this sample, this clonotype turned up a few times. The rearrangement joins TRBV12-3 or TRBV12-4 to TRBJ2-7; D is possibly TRBD2 (6 bases). This CDR3 has 14 amino acids. Trimming left V 6 bases short and J 2 bases short, with 14 bases between. CDR3 sequence: CASSPRGFTYEQYF. CDR3 in DNA: TGTGCCAGCAGCCCCCGGGGGTTTACCTACGAGCAGTACTTC.

This clonotype appeared a few times. The chain couples TRBV6-1 to TRBJ2-7; maybe TRBD2 (6 bases). The CDR3 spans 13 residues. Germline V gene data show CDR1 as MNHNS and CDR2 as SASEGT. Deletions cut 7 bases from V and 2 bases from J, with 12 bases between. CDR3 DNA: TGTGCCAGCATTGGGACTGCCACCTACGAGCAGTACTTC. Amino acid sequence: CASIGTATYEQYF.

The table lists this clonotype with a few counts. Being one base from a much bigger clone, this may be a read error. The CDR3 spells CASSLSGTSGRGNVQYF. The CDR3 DNA follows: TGTGCCAGCAGTTTATCAGGGACTAGCGGGAGAGGAAACGTTCAGTACTTC. The chain couples TRBV27 to TRBJ2-4; the match to TRBD2 covers 14 bases. The germline V gene encodes CDR1 MNHEY and CDR2 SMNVEV (reference sequence). This CDR3 is built from 17 residues.

As concerns this clonotype: A much more abundant neighbour one base away suggests this may be a read error. This chain connects TRBV28 to TRBJ1-2, with 12 bases identical to TRBD1. The CDR3 consists of 15 residues. Germline values: CDR1 MDHEN, CDR2 SYDVKM. The chain's CDR3 is CVSSLGQGAWGGYTF. For the CDR3, the DNA is TGTGTCAGCAGTTTGGGACAGGGGGCTTGGGGTGGCTACACCTTC.

This clonotype was seen ten or more times. The J gene is TRBJ1-6, the V gene TRBV10-3; 7 bases are a match to TRBD1. The CDR3 sequence is 15 residues long. V gave up 4 bases and J gave up 6 bases; unmatched junction bases: 6. Germline CDR1 reads ENHRY; CDR2 reads SYGVKD. CDR3 amino acids: CAISARDSSNSPLHF. The CDR3 nucleotides are TGTGCCATCAGTGCCAGGGACAGCTCTAATTCACCCCTCCACTTT.

The J gene is TRBJ2-7, the V gene TRBV6-5; D not certain. The CDR3 consists of 14 residues. Trimming shortened V by 4 bases and J by 7 bases, and 17 bases separated the two germline ends. The germline V gene has CDR1 MNHEY and CDR2 SVGAGI. This chain's CDR3 is CASSSEAGIREQYF. CDR3 coding DNA: TGTGCCAGCAGTTCCGAAGCAGGAATACGGGAGCAGTACTTC.

This clonotype was observed a few times. V gene TRBV12-3 or TRBV12-4 combines with J gene TRBJ2-7; 10 nucleotides match TRBD1. Losses at the gene ends were 6 bases for V and 4 bases for J; bases not matched to a gene: 6. The CDR3 length is 14 residues. CDR3 sequence (DNA): TGTGCCAGCAGAGGATGGGGACAGGGGTACGAGCAGTACTTC. Protein: CASRGWGQGYEQYF.

The J gene is TRBJ2-5, the V gene TRBV5-6; TRBD1 agrees at 8 bases. V was pared by 4 bases and J by 5 bases, with 13 bases of the junction left unmatched. The CDR3 is 16 amino acids. CDR1 and CDR2 from the germline V gene are SGHDT and YYEEEE. The CDR3 loop is CASSNTDREDLETQYF. In DNA form, the CDR3 reads TGTGCCAGCAGCAATACGGACAGGGAAGATTTGGAGACCCAGTACTTC.

This clonotype was seen only a few times. CDR3 DNA sequence: TGTGCCAGCAGTTCGGACCCAGTAGGACCCTACGAGCAGTACTTC. It translates to CASSSDPVGPYEQYF. The chain carries TRBV2 and TRBJ2-7; D not resolved. This CDR3 is built from 15 residues. Trimming removed 5 bases at V and 2 bases at J, with 16 bases between. The germline V gene has CDR1 SNHLY and CDR2 FYNNEI.

In its sample, this clonotype was seen a few times. The genes are TRBV28 and TRBJ1-2; D is perhaps TRBD1 (5 bases). Germline values: CDR1 MDHEN, CDR2 SYDVKM. V lost 4 bases and J 8 bases, leaving 14 bases between the germline ends. This CDR3 has 13 amino acids. Here the CDR3 DNA reads TGTGCCAGCAGTTCGGGACTGAGTGTAGGCTACACCTTC. Translating gives CASSSGLSVGYTF.

This clonotype was observed many times. The V call is TRBV11-3, the J call TRBJ2-7; 9 nucleotides agree with TRBD2. The CDR3 is 16 residues long. The V segment lost 4 bases and the J segment 2 bases; nucleotides outside the gene matches: 9. CDR1 SGHNT and CDR2 YENEEA come from the germline V gene. CDR3 residues: CASSYLLAGGAYEQYF. The CDR3 DNA is TGTGCCAGCAGCTACTTACTAGCGGGTGGGGCCTACGAGCAGTACTTC.